Listed here are 13 T cell receptor beta chains from one sample, sequenced in a study of blood T cells in healthy people across ages. Primed by a sample-barcoded 5' primer and a J-beta primer mix, a second PCR proceeded for roughly 7 to 11 cycles. TCRdb ran MiXCR on the 5' RACE reads and lists one entry per CDR3 protein. The repertoire holds about 800,000 distinct CDR3 sequences, with roughly 25% as singletons. This same sample was also taken into another study, of T cells of mothers and their children.

Sequencing was carried out using blood. Receptor source: a boy between 10 and 17 years old in good health.

The CDR3 sequence: CASSVRTGEMQFF. In DNA, the CDR3 is TGTGCCAGCAGCGTCAGAACAGGGGAAATGCAGTTCTTC. This chain joins TRBV7-9 and TRBJ2-1; 7 bases map to TRBD1. The CDR3 is 13 amino acids. Germline-derived CDR1 and CDR2 are SEHNR and FQNEAQ (reference sequence). The junction had 10 bases not matched to a gene; V was cut back by 5 bases and J by 12 bases.

Worth noting for this clonotype: One junction end does not reproduce the germline sequence, and a read error may be involved. This rearrangement joins TRBV28 to TRBJ2-1; TRBD2 matches at 7 bases. The CDR3 runs to 16 residues. Germline V lookup: CDR1 MDHEN, CDR2 SYDVKM. CDR3 loop: CASSILAASSYSEQFF. CDR3 DNA sequence: TGTGCCAGCAGTATCCTAGCGGCAAGCTCCTACAGTGAGCAGTTCTTC.

This chain joins TRBV6-5 and TRBJ1-1; D is uncertain. Per the germline V gene, CDR1 is MNHEY and CDR2 is SVGAGI. The length of the CDR3 is 13 residues. The germline V and J ends were trimmed by 2 bases and 7 bases, with 11 bases remaining between them. The chain's CDR3 is CASSYMAGLEAFF. The CDR3 DNA reads as TGTGCCAGCAGTTACATGGCAGGCCTTGAAGCTTTCTTT.

This clonotype was seen a few times. The chain couples TRBV5-1 to TRBJ2-5; a possible D gene is TRBD2 (7 bases). The germline CDR1 and CDR2 sequences are SGHRS and YFSETQ. CDR3 length: 13 residues. The ends were cut back, 5 bases at V and 11 bases at J, with 19 bases in the middle. CDR3 in amino acids: CASRLGGAREQYF. In DNA, the CDR3 is TGCGCCAGCAGGTTAGGGGGGGCGCGAGAGCAGTACTTC.

The chain uses TRBV5-6 and TRBJ2-1; D gene ambiguous. Trimming left V 1 base short and J 1 base short, with 6 bases between. Per the germline V gene, CDR1 is SGHDT and CDR2 is YYEEEE. The CDR3 has 14 residues. CDR3 in amino acids: CASSLWQSYNEQFF. The CDR3 coding sequence is TGTGCCAGCAGCTTGTGGCAGTCCTACAATGAGCAGTTCTTC.

This chain links TRBV5-1 with TRBJ1-5; 8 bases are shared with TRBD1. In germline, CDR1 is SGHRS, CDR2 YFSETQ. This CDR3 has 15 amino acids. After removal of 5 bases from V and 4 bases from J, the junction contained 8 bases not matched to a gene. In nucleotides, the CDR3 is TGCGCCAGCAGTTTTACAGGGGGGGAAAATCAGCCCCAGCATTTT. This sequence encodes CASSFTGGENQPQHF.

Ten or more counts support this clonotype. The rearrangement joins TRBV3-1 to TRBJ2-5; TRBD1 agrees at 7 bases. The V segment lost 4 bases and the J segment 0 bases; nucleotides outside the gene matches: 5. CDR1 is LGHDT, CDR2 YNNKEL, per germline (reference sequence). CDR3 size: 15 residues. CDR3 nucleotide sequence: TGTGCCAGCAGCCCAGGACAGGATTACCAAGAGACCCAGTACTTC. It is translated as CASSPGQDYQETQYF.

This clonotype was seen a handful of times. The genes are TRBV7-2 and TRBJ1-3, with 8 bases that match TRBD1. This CDR3 is 15 amino acids long. Germline V CDR1 and CDR2: SGHTA, FQGNSA. Trimming removed 5 bases from V and 1 base from J; junction bases left unmatched: 4. The CDR3 bases are TGTGCCAGCAGCCCCCAGGGGGCTTCTGGAAACACCATATATTTT. It specifies CASSPQGASGNTIYF.

This chain joins TRBV18 and TRBJ2-1, with a possible D match to TRBD2 (6 bases). The CDR3 consists of 18 residues. Germline CDR1 KGHSH, CDR2 LQKENI. Trimming removed 4 bases at V and 5 bases at J, with 24 bases between. The CDR3 is CASSLTSPSAGRDNEQFF. The CDR3 DNA is TGTGCCAGCTCACTAACAAGCCCTAGCGCGGGACGCGACAATGAGCAGTTCTTC.

In this sample, this clonotype turned up a few times. The rearrangement joins TRBV29-1 to TRBJ2-7; 7 bases match TRBD2. Germline CDR1 reads SQVTM; CDR2 reads ANQGSEA. This CDR3 spans 12 amino acids. With 6 bases clipped from V and 4 bases from J, the junction kept 6 bases outside the gene matches. CDR3 amino acids: CSVAGNGYEQYF. For the CDR3, the DNA is TGCAGCGTAGCGGGAAACGGGTACGAGCAGTACTTC.

J is TRBJ2-1 and V is TRBV7-6; D remains ambiguous. The CDR3 sequence is 14 residues long. CDR1 and CDR2 from the germline V gene are SGHVS and FNYEAQ. V dropped 4 bases and J dropped 0 bases, with 7 bases sitting between them. In nucleotides, the CDR3 is TGTGCCAGCAGCTCACTGAGCTCCTACAATGAGCAGTTCTTC. It encodes CASSSLSSYNEQFF.

This clonotype occurred a few times. The chain carries TRBV12-3 or TRBV12-4 and TRBJ2-2, with 12 positions matching TRBD2. This CDR3 region has 16 residues. V lost 6 bases, J lost 3 bases, and 5 bases stayed unmatched. In DNA form, the CDR3 reads TGTGCCAGCAGGCCGGGACTAGCGGGTTACACCGGGGAGCTGTTTTTT. As protein: CASRPGLAGYTGELFF.

This clonotype was counted between two and nine times. V is TRBV7-9 and J is TRBJ2-7; 15 bases align to TRBD2. Looked up from germline, CDR1 is SEHNR and CDR2 is FQNEAQ (reference sequence). The CDR3 covers 15 residues. Losses at the gene ends were 5 bases for V and 5 bases for J; bases not matched to a gene: 4. The CDR3 nucleotides are TGTGCCAGCAGCGGACTAGCGGGAGGGCCCAACGAGCAGTACTTC. As protein: CASSGLAGGPNEQYF.